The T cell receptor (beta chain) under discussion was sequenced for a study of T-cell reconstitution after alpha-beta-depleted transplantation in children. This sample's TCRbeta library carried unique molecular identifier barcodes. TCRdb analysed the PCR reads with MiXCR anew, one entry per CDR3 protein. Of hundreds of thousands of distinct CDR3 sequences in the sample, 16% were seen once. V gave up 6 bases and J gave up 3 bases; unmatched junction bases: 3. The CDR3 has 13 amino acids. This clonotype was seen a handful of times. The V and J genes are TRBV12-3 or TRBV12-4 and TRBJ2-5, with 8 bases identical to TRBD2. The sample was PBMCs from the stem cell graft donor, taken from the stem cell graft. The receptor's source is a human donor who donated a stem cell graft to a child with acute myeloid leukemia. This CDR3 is CASSLLAEETQYF. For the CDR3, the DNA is TGTGCCAGCAGCCTACTAGCGGAAGAGACCCAGTACTTC.